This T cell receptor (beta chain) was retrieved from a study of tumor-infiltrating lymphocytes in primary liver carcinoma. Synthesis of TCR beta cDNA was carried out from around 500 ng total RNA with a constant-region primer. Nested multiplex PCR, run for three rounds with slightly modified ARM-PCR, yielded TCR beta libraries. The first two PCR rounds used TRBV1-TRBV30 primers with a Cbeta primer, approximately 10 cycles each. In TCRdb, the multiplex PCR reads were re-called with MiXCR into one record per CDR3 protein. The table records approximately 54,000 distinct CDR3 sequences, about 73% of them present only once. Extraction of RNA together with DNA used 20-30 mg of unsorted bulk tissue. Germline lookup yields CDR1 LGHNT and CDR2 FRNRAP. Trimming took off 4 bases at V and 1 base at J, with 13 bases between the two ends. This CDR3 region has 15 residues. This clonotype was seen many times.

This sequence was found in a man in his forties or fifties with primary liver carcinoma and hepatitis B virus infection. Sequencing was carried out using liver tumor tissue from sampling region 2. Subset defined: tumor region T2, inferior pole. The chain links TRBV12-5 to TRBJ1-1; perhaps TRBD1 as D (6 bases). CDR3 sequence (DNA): TGTGCTAGTGGTTCCACGGGACACCAGAACACTGAAGCTTTCTTT. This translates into CASGSTGHQNTEAFF.